This T cell receptor (beta chain) emerged from a study of response to subunit inactivated influenza vaccine. Study observations and caveats: With each seasonal influenza vaccination, the authors suggested, few new T cells are recruited.

This clonotype has a handful of counts. The target antigen is unknown. TCRdb recomputed calls from the RT-PCR reads with MiXCR, one row per CDR3 protein. The sample comprises 710,000 or so distinct CDR3 sequences, about 15% of which are singletons, and 9.5% to 13% rests with the top ten. CDR3 length: 16 residues. The V segment lost 0 bases and the J segment 2 bases; nucleotides outside the gene matches: 6. The germline V gene has CDR1 SGDLS and CDR2 YYNGEE. The chain links TRBV9 to TRBJ2-3; 7 nucleotides align to TRBD2. Sequencing was performed on PBMCs from blood, taken 12 days after vaccination. This TCR was recovered from a man aged 50-59 years who received an inactivated influenza vaccine. In nucleotides, the CDR3 is TGTGCCAGCAGCGTAGAAGGCGGGAGTGACACAGATACGCAGTATTTT. This gives the protein CASSVEGGSDTDTQYF. Variable domain in full (rest from reference TRBV9 and TRBJ2-3): DSGVTQTPKHLITATGQRVTLRCSPRSGDLSVYWYQQSLDQGLQFLIQYYNGEERAKGNILERFSAQQFPDLHSELNLSSLELGDSALYFCASSVEGGSDTDTQYFGPGTRLTVL.